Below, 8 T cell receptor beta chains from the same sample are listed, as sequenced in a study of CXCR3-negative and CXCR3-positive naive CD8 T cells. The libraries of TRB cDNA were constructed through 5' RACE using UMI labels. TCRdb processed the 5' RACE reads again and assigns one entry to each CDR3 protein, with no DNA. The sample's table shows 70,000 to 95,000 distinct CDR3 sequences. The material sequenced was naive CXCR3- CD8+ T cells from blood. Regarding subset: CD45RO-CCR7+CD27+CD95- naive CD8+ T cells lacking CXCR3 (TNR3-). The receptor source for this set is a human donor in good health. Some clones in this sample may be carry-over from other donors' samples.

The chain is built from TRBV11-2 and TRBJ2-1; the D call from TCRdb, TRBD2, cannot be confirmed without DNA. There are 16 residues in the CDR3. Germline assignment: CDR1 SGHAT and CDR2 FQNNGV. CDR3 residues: CASSPPGLAEYNEQFF.

The CDR3 reads CASSPALSGEQYF. The V and J genes are TRBV4-1 and TRBJ2-7; as DNA is missing, the TRBD2 call by TCRdb cannot be tested. CDR3 length equals 13 residues. Germline V gene data show CDR1 as MGHRA and CDR2 as YSYEKL.

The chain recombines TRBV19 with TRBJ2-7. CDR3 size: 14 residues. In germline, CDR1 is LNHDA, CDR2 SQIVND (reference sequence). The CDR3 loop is CASSITGRSYEQYF.

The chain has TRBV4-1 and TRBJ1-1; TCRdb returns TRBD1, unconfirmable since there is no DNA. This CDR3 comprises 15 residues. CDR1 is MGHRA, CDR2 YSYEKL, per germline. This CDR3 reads CASSQGVGQVTEAFF.

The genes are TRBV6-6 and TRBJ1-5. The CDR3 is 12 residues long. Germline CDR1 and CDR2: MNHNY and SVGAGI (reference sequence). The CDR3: CASFQGNQPQHF.

This chain's CDR3 is CATSRARETTGELFF. The chain links TRBV15 to TRBJ2-2; there is no DNA to check the TCRdb D call of TRBD1. In germline, CDR1 is LNHNV, CDR2 YYDKDF (reference sequence). This CDR3 contains 15 residues.

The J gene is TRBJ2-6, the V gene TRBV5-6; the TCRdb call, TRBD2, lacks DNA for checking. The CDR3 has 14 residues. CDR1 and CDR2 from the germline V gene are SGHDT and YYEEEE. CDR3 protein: CASSGGSGANVLTF.

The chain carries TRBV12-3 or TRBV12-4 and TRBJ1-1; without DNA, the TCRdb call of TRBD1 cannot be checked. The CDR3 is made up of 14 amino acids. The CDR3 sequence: CASKRVGVNTEAFF.